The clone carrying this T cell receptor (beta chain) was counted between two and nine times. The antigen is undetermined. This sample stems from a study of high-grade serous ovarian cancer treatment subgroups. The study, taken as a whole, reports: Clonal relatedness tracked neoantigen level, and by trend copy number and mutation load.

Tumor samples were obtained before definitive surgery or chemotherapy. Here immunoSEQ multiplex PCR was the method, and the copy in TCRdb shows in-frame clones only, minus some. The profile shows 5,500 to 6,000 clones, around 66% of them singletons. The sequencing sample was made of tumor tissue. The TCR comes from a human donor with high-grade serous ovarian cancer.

DNA of the CDR3: TGTGCCTGGAGTCCCCTCGACAGGAGAAATCAGCCCCAGCATTTT. It is translated as CAWSPLDRRNQPQHF. The chain uses TRBV30 and TRBJ1-5; maybe TRBD1 (6 bases). CDR3 length: 15 amino acids. Germline V gene data show CDR1 as GTSNPN and CDR2 as SVGIG (reference sequence). The V end lost 2 bases, the J end lost 4 bases, and 15 bases lay between the germline ends.